This T cell receptor beta chain originates from a study of control samples from healthy donors and cancer patients. Sequenced by immunoSEQ multiplex PCR; TCRdb stores in-frame clones only, minus some. The sample has approximately 230,000 clones; around 79% are singletons. The CDR3 extends over 15 amino acids. V lost 1 base, J lost 2 bases, and 4 bases stayed unmatched. Germline-derived CDR1 and CDR2 are PRHDT and FYEKMQ (reference sequence). The V and J genes are TRBV13 and TRBJ2-5; 7 bases agree with TRBD2. The sequenced material came from PBMCs. The sequence was collected from a woman aged 60-75 years with lung cancer. CDR3 amino acids: CASSLASGVQETQYF. In nucleotides, the CDR3 is TGTGCCAGCAGCTTAGCTAGCGGAGTTCAAGAGACCCAGTACTTC.